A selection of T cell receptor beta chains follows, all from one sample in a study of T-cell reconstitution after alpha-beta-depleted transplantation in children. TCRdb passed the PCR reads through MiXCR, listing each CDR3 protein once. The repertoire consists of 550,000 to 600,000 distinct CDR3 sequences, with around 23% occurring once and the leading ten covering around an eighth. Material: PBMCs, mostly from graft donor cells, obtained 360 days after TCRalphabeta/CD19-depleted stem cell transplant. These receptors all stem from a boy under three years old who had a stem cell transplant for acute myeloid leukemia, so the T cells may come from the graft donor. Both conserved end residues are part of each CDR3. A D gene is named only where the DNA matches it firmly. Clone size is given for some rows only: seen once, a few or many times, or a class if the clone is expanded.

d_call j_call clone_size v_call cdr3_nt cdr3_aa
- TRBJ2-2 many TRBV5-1 TGCGCCAGCAGCTTGGAGTTCGCGAACACCGGGGAGCTGTTTTTT CASSLEFANTGELFF
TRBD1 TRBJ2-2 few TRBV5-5 TGTGCCAGCAGCGTGGACAGGGTTGCCCTAACGAACACCGGGGAGCTGTTTTTT CASSVDRVALTNTGELFF
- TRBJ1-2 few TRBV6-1 TGTGCCAGCAGGAGTATTCCTAAGGGTGGCTACACCTTC CASRSIPKGGYTF
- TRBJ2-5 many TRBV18 TGTGCCAGCTCACGTCGTGAGGATCCGGGGACCCAGTACTTC CASSRREDPGTQYF
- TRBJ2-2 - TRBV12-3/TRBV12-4 TGTGCCAGCAGTTGGCAGAGTGACACCGGGGAGCTGTTTTTT CASSWQSDTGELFF
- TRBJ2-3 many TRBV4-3 TGCGCCAGCAGCCCCTGGTCCTTCGTGGATACGCAGTATTTT CASSPWSFVDTQYF
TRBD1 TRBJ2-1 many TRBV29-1 TGCAGCTTCCGACAGGGGGCCCTTAATGAGCAGTTCTTC CSFRQGALNEQFF
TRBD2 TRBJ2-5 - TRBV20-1 TGCAGTGCTAGAGAGGCTAGCGGGGGGGCATGGGAGACCCAGTACTTC CSAREASGGAWETQYF
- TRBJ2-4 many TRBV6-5 TGTGCCAGCAGTTACGAAGGGGGAGCCAAAAACATTCAGTACTTC CASSYEGGAKNIQYF
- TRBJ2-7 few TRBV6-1 TGTGCCAGCGGGACCTGGCCGTTCTCCTACGAGCAGTACTTC CASGTWPFSYEQYF
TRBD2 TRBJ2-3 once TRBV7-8 TGTGCCAGCAGCTTAAGCGGGACTAGAGACGGTACGCAGTATTTT CASSLSGTRDGTQYF
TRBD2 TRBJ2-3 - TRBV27 TGTGCCAGCAGATCTCGGGGTAGCGGGGGCAGCACAGATACGCAGTATTTT CASRSRGSGGSTDTQYF
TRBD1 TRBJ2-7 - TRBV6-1 TGTGCCAGCAGTCTTTCACAGGGGCGACTGGGGGAGCAGTACTTC CASSLSQGRLGEQYF
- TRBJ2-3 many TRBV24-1 TGTGCCACCAGCGCCCGGGGCGGCACAGATACGCAGTATTTT CATSARGGTDTQYF
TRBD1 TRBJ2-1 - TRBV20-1 TGCAGTGCTGGAAGGACAGGGGGCTACAATGAGCAGTTCTTC CSAGRTGGYNEQFF
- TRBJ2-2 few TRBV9 TGTGCCAGCAGCCCAAGTGGACAGCCCGCGAACACCGGGGAGCTGTTTTTT CASSPSGQPANTGELFF
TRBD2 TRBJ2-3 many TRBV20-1 TGCAGTGCTAGAGATCCTAGCGGGAGCACAGATACGCAGTATTTT CSARDPSGSTDTQYF
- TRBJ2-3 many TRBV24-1 TGTGCCACCTCCAACCAAACAGGGACCACAGATACGCAGTATTTT CATSNQTGTTDTQYF
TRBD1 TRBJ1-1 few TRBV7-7 TGTGCCAGCAGCTTAAGGGCCGGGGACAGGGGGGGCACTGAAGCTTTCTTT CASSLRAGDRGGTEAFF
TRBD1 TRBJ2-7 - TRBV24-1 TGTGCCACCAGTGATACCCCGACAGGGGGAGGGAAGCAGTACTTC CATSDTPTGGGKQYF
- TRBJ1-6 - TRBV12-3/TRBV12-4 TGTGCCAGCAGTTTATCGGGACACAGCTCCTATAATTCACCCCTCCACTTT CASSLSGHSSYNSPLHF
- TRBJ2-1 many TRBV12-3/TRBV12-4 TGTGCCAGCAGGTCCGGAGGAGAGAATGAGCAGTTCTTC CASRSGGENEQFF
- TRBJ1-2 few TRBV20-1 TGCAGTGCTAGACCAGCCTGGGGGGTCTTTTACGGCTACACCTTC CSARPAWGVFYGYTF
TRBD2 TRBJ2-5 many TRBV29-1 TGCAGCGTTGCTAGCGGGGGGGCGAGAGAGACCCAGTACTTC CSVASGGARETQYF
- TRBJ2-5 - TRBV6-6 TGTGCCAGCAGTTATGCAGGTTTGGAGACCCAGTACTTC CASSYAGLETQYF
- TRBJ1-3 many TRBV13 TGTGCCAGCGCAAACGGGGCCCACTCTGGAAACACCATATATTTT CASANGAHSGNTIYF
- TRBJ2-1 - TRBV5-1 TGCGCCAGCAGCTTGGACTCTGAGGTCGATGAGCAGTTCTTC CASSLDSEVDEQFF
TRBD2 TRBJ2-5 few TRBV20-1 TGCAGTGCTCCAAAAGCGGGGATTAAGTTGTACCAAGAGACCCAGTACTTC CSAPKAGIKLYQETQYF